This passage covers 11 T cell receptor beta chains from one sample sequenced in a study of blood T cell repertoires in COVID-19. Libraries were prepared by immunoSEQ multiplex PCR; TCRdb keeps only in-frame clonotypes and omits some of them. The repertoire holds 95,000 or so clones, with about 90% as singletons. Sequencing was done on a sample of peripheral blood. These receptors were taken from a human donor in a cohort sampled during active COVID-19.

The V and J genes are TRBV6-5 and TRBJ2-7; possible D gene TRBD1, 6 bases. The V and J ends lost 5 bases and 1 base respectively, with 15 bases between them. The CDR3 runs to 15 residues. Germline loops: CDR1 MNHEY, CDR2 SVGAGI. The CDR3 region has the DNA TGTGCCAGCAGTCAATCCGGGACACGATCCTACGAGCAGTACTTC. Protein sequence: CASSQSGTRSYEQYF.

The chain couples TRBV5-1 to TRBJ2-1, with TRBD1 matching over 7 bases. With V trimmed by 2 bases and J by 5 bases, 7 bases remained unmatched. This CDR3 has 15 residues. In germline, CDR1 is SGHRS, CDR2 YFSETQ. CDR3 coding DNA: TGCGCCAGCAGCTTACCCGGGACAGCTAACAATGAGCAGTTCTTC. Residues: CASSLPGTANNEQFF. Drawing the rest from reference TRBV5-1 and TRBJ2-1, the complete variable domain is KAGVTQTPRYLIKTRGQQVTLSCSPISGHRSVSWYQQTPGQGLQFLFEYFSETQRNKGNFPGRFSGRQFSNSRSEMNVSTLELGDSALYLCASSLPGTANNEQFFGPGTRLTVL.

This sequence joins TRBV5-4 and TRBJ2-7, with a possible D match to TRBD1 (6 bases). This CDR3 region has 14 residues. Trimming stripped 2 bases from V and 4 bases from J, with 13 bases between. The germline V gene encodes CDR1 SGHNT and CDR2 YYREEE (reference sequence). This CDR3 reads CASSFPGHQYEQYF. In DNA, the CDR3 is TGTGCCAGCAGCTTTCCGGGACACCAATACGAGCAGTACTTC.

The chain combines TRBV7-2 with TRBJ1-2; the D is unclear. CDR3 length equals 14 residues. CDR1 is SGHTA, CDR2 FQGNSA, per germline. V dropped 4 bases and J dropped 8 bases, with 17 bases sitting between them. The DNA of the CDR3 is TGTGCCAGCAGCTCTACCCCGCCGGGGAAGGGCTACACCTTC. It specifies CASSSTPPGKGYTF. The full variable domain, rest sourced from reference TRBV7-2 and TRBJ1-2, is GAGVSQSPSNKVTEKGKDVELRCDPISGHTALYWYRQSLGQGLEFLIYFQGNSAPDKSGLPSDRFSAERTGGSVSTLTIQRTQQEDSAVYLCASSSTPPGKGYTFGSGTRLTVV.

This clone was recorded once. This sequence joins TRBV5-4 and TRBJ2-7, with a weak D call TRBD1 (5 bases). Looked up from germline, CDR1 is SGHNT and CDR2 is YYREEE (reference sequence). CDR3 size: 13 residues. V was shortened by 0 bases and J by 1 base, with 5 bases between the two germline ends. The CDR3 DNA reads as TGTGCCAGCAGCTTGGGACAGTCCTACGAGCAGTACTTC. Translation gives CASSLGQSYEQYF.

CDR3 protein: CASSPGLDEQFF. DNA of the CDR3: TGTGCCAGCTCACCCGGGTTGGATGAGCAGTTCTTC. The chain has TRBV18 and TRBJ2-1; D not certain. V lost 3 bases, J lost 8 bases, and 8 bases lay in between. Germline CDR1 and CDR2: KGHSH and LQKENI. The CDR3 extends over 12 amino acids.

The V gene is TRBV5-1, the J gene TRBJ2-2; 10 bases line up with TRBD2. The V segment lost 0 bases and the J segment 4 bases; nucleotides outside the gene matches: 6. This CDR3 spans 17 amino acids. Germline V CDR1 and CDR2: SGHRS, YFSETQ. The CDR3 is CASSLVLAGAGTGELFF. The CDR3 nucleotides are TGCGCCAGCAGCTTGGTTCTAGCGGGGGCCGGCACCGGGGAGCTGTTTTTT.

The chain joins TRBV4-2 to TRBJ1-6; weak D call: TRBD1 (5 bases). Trimming left V 0 bases short and J 6 bases short, with 21 bases between. The CDR3 consists of 19 residues. Germline CDR1 LGHNA, CDR2 YNFKEQ. The CDR3 DNA reads as TGTGCCAGCAGCCAAGAAACGCGCTTATCAGGGACTTTTAATTCACCCCTCCACTTT. Its protein is CASSQETRLSGTFNSPLHF.

V gene TRBV7-2 combines with J gene TRBJ1-2; TRBD1 aligns across 7 bases. Trimming removed 5 bases from V and 9 bases from J; junction bases left unmatched: 12. CDR3 size: 14 residues. Germline V gives CDR1 SGHTA, CDR2 FQGNSA. The CDR3 loop is CASSPTDRAQSYTF. CDR3 DNA: TGTGCCAGCAGCCCTACTGACAGGGCTCAAAGCTACACCTTC.

The chain carries TRBV18 and TRBJ2-6; tentative D call: TRBD1 (5 bases). This CDR3 spans 15 amino acids. The V end lost 3 bases, the J end lost 2 bases, and 8 bases lay between the germline ends. The germline gives CDR1 KGHSH, CDR2 LQKENI. CDR3 protein: CASSPGQAGANVLTF. The CDR3 coding sequence is TGTGCCAGCTCACCGGGGCAGGCTGGGGCCAACGTCCTGACTTTC.

V is TRBV5-1 and J is TRBJ1-1; the match to TRBD1 covers 11 bases. The CDR3 has 15 residues. Germline V gives CDR1 SGHRS, CDR2 YFSETQ. V gave up 0 bases and J gave up 11 bases; unmatched junction bases: 9. The CDR3 here is CASSLGGGTGGFAFF. CDR3 DNA sequence: TGCGCCAGCAGCTTGGGAGGAGGGACAGGGGGATTTGCTTTCTTT. The full variable domain, in which reference TRBV5-1 and TRBJ1-1 provide the parts outside the CDR3, is KAGVTQTPRYLIKTRGQQVTLSCSPISGHRSVSWYQQTPGQGLQFLFEYFSETQRNKGNFPGRFSGRQFSNSRSEMNVSTLELGDSALYLCASSLGGGTGGFAFFGQGTRLTVV.